The 8 T cell receptor beta chains presented below share a single source sample, sequenced in a study of T cells in Graves' hyperthyroidism and ophthalmopathy. RNA transcripts gave rise to amplified TCR beta CDR3 regions. The HTBI primer set served for first-round RT-PCR of the TCR CDR3. TCRdb passed the multiplex PCR reads through MiXCR, listing each CDR3 protein once. The table shows about 360,000 distinct CDR3 sequences, with over 10% occurring only once. The sequencing input was blood. The source of these receptors is a woman younger than 35 with Graves' hyperthyroidism.

This clonotype was seen many times. This chain uses TRBV12-3 or TRBV12-4 with TRBJ2-3, with 16 positions matching TRBD2. The CDR3 has 17 residues. The V gene end was trimmed by 5 bases and the J gene end by 2 bases; junction bases not matched to a gene: 4. CDR3 amino acids: CASSPGLAGGITDTQYF. DNA of the CDR3: TGTGCCAGCAGTCCGGGACTAGCGGGGGGGATCACAGATACGCAGTATTTT.

This clonotype was seen repeatedly, ten times or more. This sequence joins TRBV28 and TRBJ2-7, with unresolved D. CDR3 size: 17 residues. Germline CDR1 MDHEN, CDR2 SYDVKM. V was pared by 1 base and J by 3 bases, with 19 bases between. The CDR3, as DNA: TGTGCCAGCAGTTTATTTCCCCCCCAGTTCAAACTCTACGAGCAGTACTTC. Translating it yields CASSLFPPQFKLYEQYF. Drawing the rest from reference TRBV28 and TRBJ2-7, the complete variable domain is DVKVTQSSRYLVKRTGEKVFLECVQDMDHENMFWYRQDPGLGLRLIYFSYDVKMKEKGDIPEGYSVSREKKERFSLILESASTNQTSMYLCASSLFPPQFKLYEQYFGPGTRLTVT.

The chain has TRBV18 and TRBJ2-3; D is undetermined. The V gene lost 1 base and the J gene lost 2 bases, with 13 bases spanning the gap. The germline V gene has CDR1 KGHSH and CDR2 LQKENI. The CDR3 length is 16 residues. The CDR3 bases are TGTGCCAGCTCACCACTTCGGGTTCCGCACACAGATACGCAGTATTTT. Amino acid sequence: CASSPLRVPHTDTQYF.

There are many counts of this clonotype. The chain employs TRBV28 and TRBJ2-1; TRBD2 matches 10 bases. V trimming: 6 bases; J trimming: 7 bases; junction bases outside the gene matches: 9. Looked up from germline, CDR1 is MDHEN and CDR2 is SYDVKM. The CDR3 spans 15 residues. The CDR3: CASSTPLAGVNEQFF. DNA of the CDR3: TGTGCCAGCAGCACCCCGCTAGCGGGAGTAAATGAGCAGTTCTTC.

This clonotype was seen many times. J is TRBJ2-5 and V is TRBV20-1; 9 bases agree with TRBD2. The CDR3 has 15 amino acids. V dropped 3 bases and J dropped 6; count of bases not matched to a gene: 11. The germline V gene encodes CDR1 DFQATT and CDR2 SNEGSKA (reference sequence). The CDR3 nucleotides read TGCAGTGCTAGCCCCCAGCGGGAGGCACTAAAGACCCAGTACTTC. Translation gives CSASPQREALKTQYF.

This clonotype came up many times. V and J are TRBV7-2 and TRBJ2-1; 12 nucleotides line up with TRBD1. Per the germline V gene, CDR1 is SGHTA and CDR2 is FQGNSA. V shed 1 base and J 10 bases; nucleotides not matched to a gene: 8. CDR3 size: 16 residues. CDR3: CASSLGSGQGAGEQFF. As DNA, the CDR3 is TGTGCCAGCAGCTTAGGCTCGGGACAGGGGGCAGGGGAGCAGTTCTTC.

This clonotype was detected only a few times. A junction boundary mismatches the germline segment, possibly from a read error. The chain employs TRBV7-7 and TRBJ2-5; no clear D gene. Germline assignment: CDR1 SSHAT and CDR2 FNYEAQ (reference sequence). The CDR3 is made up of 14 amino acids. CDR3 nucleotide sequence: TGTGCTAGCAGCTTTGGGGTTACGGAAGAGACCCAGTACTTC. Its translation is CASSFGVTEETQYF.

The sample holds many counts of this clonotype. The chain joins TRBV3-1 to TRBJ1-2; TRBD1 matches at 9 bases. There are 16 residues in the CDR3. Looked up from germline, CDR1 is LGHDT and CDR2 is YNNKEL (reference sequence). Unmatched junction bases numbered 8, after V lost 2 bases and J lost 4 bases. DNA for the CDR3: TGTGCCAGCAGCCAAAATCAGGGACAGGGAGGCTATGGCTACACCTTC. The encoded protein is CASSQNQGQGGYGYTF.